A single sample gave rise to the 9 T cell receptor beta chains below, sequenced in a study of blood T cell repertoires in COVID-19. Sequenced by immunoSEQ multiplex PCR; TCRdb stores in-frame clones only, minus some. The sample has about 170,000 clones, around 85% seen once. Sequencing was done on a sample of peripheral blood. These receptors all stem from a human donor with acute or convalescent COVID-19. The donor label of this sample is uncertain.

This chain connects TRBV5-4 to TRBJ2-5, with TRBD1 matching 9 bases. Germline V gene data show CDR1 as SGHNT and CDR2 as YYREEE (reference sequence). V was clipped by 1 base and J by 7 bases; unmatched bases: 11. There are 16 residues in the CDR3. The CDR3 loop is CASSLTGGGFGVTQYF. The CDR3 nucleotides are TGTGCCAGCAGCTTGACAGGGGGCGGGTTCGGGGTGACCCAGTACTTC.

The V gene is TRBV2, the J gene TRBJ1-5; possible D gene TRBD1, 6 bases. This CDR3 has 14 residues. V lost 8 bases and J 6 bases, leaving 17 bases between the germline ends. In germline, CDR1 is SNHLY, CDR2 FYNNEI. The CDR3 here is CASVNRELGQPQHF. As DNA, the CDR3 is TGTGCCAGCGTGAACAGGGAATTAGGTCAGCCCCAGCATTTT.

The chain employs TRBV7-2 and TRBJ2-1, with D possibly matching TRBD2 (6 bases). V gave up 5 bases and J gave up 3 bases, with 14 bases separating them. The CDR3 has 15 amino acids. CDR1 and CDR2 (germline): SGHTA, FQGNSA. Here the CDR3 reads CASSLQGGNYNEQFF. The DNA for the CDR3 is TGTGCCAGCAGCCTGCAGGGAGGTAACTACAATGAGCAGTTCTTC.

V usage is TRBV19 and J usage is TRBJ1-5; tentatively, D is TRBD1 (6 bases). This CDR3 contains 16 residues. The germline CDR1 and CDR2 sequences are LNHDA and SQIVND (reference sequence). V was clipped by 3 bases and J by 6 bases, with 18 bases between them. The CDR3 bases are TGTGCCAGTAGTATGACGGGGGGGCGGATAGGTCAGCCCCAGCATTTT. It encodes CASSMTGGRIGQPQHF.

The table lists this clone with a count of one. This sequence joins TRBV2 and TRBJ1-5; 7 bases line up with TRBD1. V trimming: 6 bases; J trimming: 4 bases; junction bases outside the gene matches: 6. The CDR3 runs to 14 residues. CDR1 and CDR2 from the germline V gene are SNHLY and FYNNEI. For the CDR3, the DNA is TGTGCCAGCAGCGCATCGACAGGGAATCAGCCCCAGCATTTT. Translating gives CASSASTGNQPQHF.

The chain recombines TRBV24-1 with TRBJ2-2, with 7 bases lining up with TRBD1. The V and J ends lost 7 bases and 2 bases, in that order; junction bases with no gene match: 3. CDR3 size: 14 residues. Germline V gene sequence: CDR1 KGHDR, CDR2 SFDVKD. The CDR3 DNA sequence: TGTGCCACCAGGGGGGACAGAAACACCGGGGAGCTGTTTTTT. This codes for CATRGDRNTGELFF.

The chain employs TRBV4-3 and TRBJ2-3; the match to TRBD2 covers 15 bases. After removal of 5 bases from V and 0 bases from J, the junction contained 15 bases not matched to a gene. The CDR3 runs to 21 residues. Germline V gene data show CDR1 as LGHNA and CDR2 as YSLEER. In nucleotides, the CDR3 is TGCGCCAGCAGCTTACCATCGGGACTAGCGGGGGGTCAGGGTAGCACAGATACGCAGTATTTT. Amino acids: CASSLPSGLAGGQGSTDTQYF.

Only one count was recorded for this clone. This chain's CDR3 is CASSWTASKTYEQYF. The CDR3 bases are TGTGCCAGCAGCTGGACAGCCTCCAAGACCTACGAGCAGTACTTC. The chain joins TRBV11-2 to TRBJ2-7, with a weak D call TRBD1 (6 bases). This CDR3 has 15 residues. CDR1 SGHAT and CDR2 FQNNGV come from the germline V gene. Trimming cost V 4 bases and J 2 bases, with 15 bases left between them.

This CDR3 is CASSHNTGELFF. The CDR3 region has the DNA TGTGCCAGCAGTCATAACACCGGGGAGCTGTTTTTT. The J gene is TRBJ2-2, the V gene TRBV12-3 or TRBV12-4; D call uncertain. This CDR3 has 12 residues. Trimming stripped 5 bases from V and 2 bases from J, with 3 bases between.